The 20 T cell receptor beta chains reported below all come from one sample, sequenced in a study of T cell repertoires in cytomegalovirus infection. TCRdb reprocessed the reads via MiXCR and lists one record per CDR3 protein. In the table there are about 85,000 distinct CDR3 sequences, about half of which are singletons. The antigens for these receptors are not known. Sample: CD8+ T cells from cultured PBMCs, taken from culture after CMV antigen stimulation. The receptor set was obtained from a human donor in good health (CMV status not recorded). Some clones in this sample may be carry-over from other donors' samples.

V and J are TRBV20-1 and TRBJ2-3, with 8 bases identical to TRBD2. This CDR3 spans 15 amino acids. CDR1 and CDR2 from the germline V gene are DFQATT and SNEGSKA (reference sequence). The trim removed 0 bases at V and 3 bases at J, leaving 5 bases unmatched. CDR3 in DNA: TGCAGTGCTAGAGATCCCAGCGGGAGTACAGATACGCAGTATTTT. It yields the protein CSARDPSGSTDTQYF.

The genes are TRBV27 and TRBJ2-1; 9 nucleotides line up with TRBD1. V was clipped by 5 bases and J by 7 bases; unmatched bases: 12. Germline CDR1 reads MNHEY; CDR2 reads SMNVEV (reference sequence). The CDR3 extends over 16 amino acids. As DNA, the CDR3 is TGTGCCAGCAGTCCGTCACAGGGGGCCGTATCAAATGAGCAGTTCTTC. This encodes CASSPSQGAVSNEQFF.

The V and J genes are TRBV28 and TRBJ2-1; D gene uncertain. The V end was cut by 8 bases, the J end by 3 bases, with 17 bases between. Germline V lookup: CDR1 MDHEN, CDR2 SYDVKM. This CDR3 has 15 amino acids. The CDR3 DNA follows: TGTGCCAGCTGCCTGACGGATCCGAGCTACAATGAGCAGTTCTTC. This translates into CASCLTDPSYNEQFF.

This clonotype was counted between two and nine times. The rearrangement uses TRBV14 and TRBJ1-3, with D unclear. The CDR3 runs to 16 residues. Looked up from germline, CDR1 is SGHDN and CDR2 is FVKESK. Trimming stripped 3 bases from V and 5 bases from J, with 17 bases between. For the CDR3, the DNA is TGTGCCAGCAGCCAGTCGTACATGGCCACCAGAAACACCATATATTTT. It specifies CASSQSYMATRNTIYF.

The chain employs TRBV27 and TRBJ2-1, with 9 bases fitting TRBD2. The J segment lost 3 bases and the V segment lost 6 bases, leaving 9 bases of the junction unmatched. CDR1 and CDR2 (germline): MNHEY, SMNVEV (reference sequence). This CDR3 contains 16 residues. The CDR3 spells CASRQGAGGVYNEQFF. In nucleotides, the CDR3 is TGTGCCAGCAGGCAAGGAGCGGGAGGAGTCTACAATGAGCAGTTCTTC.

The V and J genes are TRBV2 and TRBJ1-1, with no clear D. The germline gives CDR1 SNHLY, CDR2 FYNNEI. Trimming removed 6 bases from V and 1 base from J, with 9 bases in between. CDR3 length: 13 residues. This CDR3 reads CASRQTANTEAFF. The DNA for the CDR3 is TGTGCCAGCAGACAGACGGCGAACACTGAAGCTTTCTTT.

This clonotype was counted only a few times. This chain's CDR3 is CASSRPSSYEQYF. The DNA for the CDR3 is TGTGCCAGCAGCCGCCCGAGCTCCTACGAGCAGTACTTC. The chain carries TRBV7-8 and TRBJ2-7, with D hard to call. Germline lookup yields CDR1 SGHVS and CDR2 FQNEAQ. The CDR3 covers 13 residues. V was clipped by 5 bases and J by 0 bases, with 8 bases between them.

The CDR3 DNA sequence: TGTGCCAGCAGCCCCGGGACTAGCATTGAGCAGTTCTTC. It specifies CASSPGTSIEQFF. This chain connects TRBV7-8 to TRBJ2-1; 9 bases map to TRBD2. The CDR3 extends over 13 amino acids. Germline lookup yields CDR1 SGHVS and CDR2 FQNEAQ. V was clipped by 5 bases and J by 9 bases; unmatched bases: 5.

The chain couples TRBV11-1 to TRBJ1-1, with 8 bases matching TRBD1. This CDR3 is 15 amino acids long. Germline-derived CDR1 and CDR2 are SGHAT and FQDESV (reference sequence). Trimming cost V 4 bases and J 1 base; bases outside gene matches: 5. The CDR3 nucleotides are TGTGCCAGCAGCTCCCGGACAGGGAGGAACACTGAAGCTTTCTTT. This sequence encodes CASSSRTGRNTEAFF.

The gene calls are TRBV7-3 and TRBJ2-3; TRBD1 agrees at 7 bases. The V and J ends lost 4 bases and 3 bases, in that order; junction bases with no gene match: 7. This CDR3 is 15 amino acids long. In germline, CDR1 is SGHTA, CDR2 FQGTGA. The CDR3 sequence: CASSSRQGATDTQYF. In DNA form, the CDR3 reads TGTGCCAGCAGCTCCAGACAGGGTGCGACAGATACGCAGTATTTT. Variable domain in full (rest from reference TRBV7-3 and TRBJ2-3): GAGVSQTPSNKVTEKGKYVELRCDPISGHTALYWYRQSLGQGPEFLIYFQGTGAADDSGLPNDRFFAVRPEGSVSTLKIQRTERGDSAVYLCASSSRQGATDTQYFGPGTRLTVL.

Remarks on this clonotype: A read error is likely, as this CDR3 ends without the conserved phenylalanine or tryptophan. The DNA is omitted, as the CDR3 cannot be located on it reliably, and the CDR3 follows TCRdb's listing. The chain joins TRBV7-2 to TRBJ1-1; TRBD1, the table's D call, lacks a check against the DNA. CDR1 SGHTA and CDR2 FQGNSA come from the germline V gene. The CDR3 length equals 16 residues, ends included. The CDR3 loop is CASSLDSRGSNTVAFL.

CDR3 nucleotide sequence: TGTGCCAGCAGTAGAGGTAGCGGATACAATGAGCAGTTCTTC. As protein: CASSRGSGYNEQFF. The chain links TRBV27 to TRBJ2-1, with D tentatively TRBD2 (6 bases). There are 14 residues in the CDR3. Germline CDR1 MNHEY, CDR2 SMNVEV (reference sequence). The V and J ends lost 5 bases and 4 bases respectively, with 12 bases between them.

The V gene is TRBV7-4, the J gene TRBJ2-5, with 9 bases lining up with TRBD1. The CDR3 runs 13 residues. Germline V gene lookup returns CDR1 SGHVT and CDR2 SQSDAQ. With 5 bases clipped from V and 5 bases from J, the junction kept 3 bases outside the gene matches. The CDR3 DNA reads as TGTGCCAGCAGCCCGGACAGGGGCGAGACCCAGTACTTC. It is translated as CASSPDRGETQYF.

The chain is built from TRBV25-1 and TRBJ1-5; D is perhaps TRBD1 (5 bases). The CDR3 contains 16 residues. From germline, CDR1 is MGHDK and CDR2 SYGVNS. The V and J ends lost 3 bases and 1 base respectively, with 13 bases between them. The CDR3 DNA is TGTGCCAGCAGTGACCCCCGGGACGGAAGCAATCAGCCCCAGCATTTT. Its protein product is CASSDPRDGSNQPQHF.

At least ten counts were recorded for this clonotype. An end of the junction does not agree with germline; a read error may underlie this. The chain uses TRBV7-9 and TRBJ1-1; TRBD1 might be the D (6 bases). CDR1 is SEHNR, CDR2 FQNEAQ, per germline (reference sequence). The CDR3 has 14 residues. The CDR3 spells CSAADSSMNTEAFF. CDR3 in DNA: TGCTCCGCAGCGGACAGCTCCATGAACACTGAAGCTTTCTTT.

The chain uses TRBV28 and TRBJ1-6, with 8 nucleotides matching TRBD1. V shed 3 bases and J 8 bases; nucleotides not matched to a gene: 6. The length of the CDR3 is 15 residues. Germline CDR1 is MDHEN and CDR2 is SYDVKM. The CDR3, as DNA: TGTGCCAGCAGTTTTCGTCAGGGGGCGTATTCACCCCTCCACTTT. This codes for CASSFRQGAYSPLHF.

The chain couples TRBV20-1 to TRBJ1-2, with D hard to call. Germline values: CDR1 DFQATT, CDR2 SNEGSKA (reference sequence). Trimming removed 0 bases from V and 4 bases from J, with 9 bases in between. CDR3 length: 13 residues. This CDR3 reads CSARDFGGYGYTF. In DNA form, the CDR3 reads TGCAGTGCTAGAGATTTCGGCGGCTATGGCTACACCTTC.

The CDR3 region has the DNA TGTGCCAGCAGCTTAAGGGCTGAAGAGGAAAAACTGTTTTTT. Its protein is CASSLRAEEEKLFF. The gene calls are TRBV7-2 and TRBJ1-4; D not resolved. Germline V gene sequence: CDR1 SGHTA, CDR2 FQGNSA. The V end was cut by 2 bases, the J end by 8 bases, with 12 bases between. The CDR3 length is 14 residues. Full variable domain (missing parts from reference TRBV7-2 and TRBJ1-4): GAGVSQSPSNKVTEKGKDVELRCDPISGHTALYWYRQSLGQGLEFLIYFQGNSAPDKSGLPSDRFSAERTGGSVSTLTIQRTQQEDSAVYLCASSLRAEEEKLFFGSGTQLSVL.

In its sample, this clonotype was seen once. V and J are TRBV11-2 and TRBJ2-2, with TRBD1 matching over 10 bases. Germline CDR1 and CDR2: SGHAT and FQNNGV. V was pared by 5 bases and J by 6 bases, with 15 bases of the junction left unmatched. The CDR3 is 18 amino acids. This CDR3 reads CASSPWDRGISSAGELFF. For the CDR3, the DNA is TGTGCCAGCAGCCCTTGGGACAGGGGTATCTCGTCAGCCGGGGAGCTGTTTTTT.

V and J are TRBV7-2 and TRBJ2-1, with D unresolved. Trimming removed 1 base at V and 14 bases at J, with 0 bases between. The germline gives CDR1 SGHTA, CDR2 FQGNSA. This CDR3 comprises 8 residues. In DNA, the CDR3 is TGTGCCAGCAGCTTAGAGTTCTTC. Protein product: CASSLEFF.